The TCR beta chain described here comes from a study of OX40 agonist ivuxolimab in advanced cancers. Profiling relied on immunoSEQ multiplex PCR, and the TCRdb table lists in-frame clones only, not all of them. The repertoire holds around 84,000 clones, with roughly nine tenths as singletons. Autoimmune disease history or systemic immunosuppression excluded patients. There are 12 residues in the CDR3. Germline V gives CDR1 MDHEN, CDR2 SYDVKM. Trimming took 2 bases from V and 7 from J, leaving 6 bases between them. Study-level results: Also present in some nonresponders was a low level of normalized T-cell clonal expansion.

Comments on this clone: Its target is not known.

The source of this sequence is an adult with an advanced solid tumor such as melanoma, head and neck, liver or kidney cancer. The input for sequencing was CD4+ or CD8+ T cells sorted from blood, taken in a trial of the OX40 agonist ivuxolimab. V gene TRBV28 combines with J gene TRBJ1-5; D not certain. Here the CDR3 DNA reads TGTGCCAGCAGTTTACTTCGACAGCCCCAGCATTTT. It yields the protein CASSLLRQPQHF. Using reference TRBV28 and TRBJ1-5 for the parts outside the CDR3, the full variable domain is DVKVTQSSRYLVKRTGEKVFLECVQDMDHENMFWYRQDPGLGLRLIYFSYDVKMKEKGDIPEGYSVSREKKERFSLILESASTNQTSMYLCASSLLRQPQHFGDGTRLSIL.